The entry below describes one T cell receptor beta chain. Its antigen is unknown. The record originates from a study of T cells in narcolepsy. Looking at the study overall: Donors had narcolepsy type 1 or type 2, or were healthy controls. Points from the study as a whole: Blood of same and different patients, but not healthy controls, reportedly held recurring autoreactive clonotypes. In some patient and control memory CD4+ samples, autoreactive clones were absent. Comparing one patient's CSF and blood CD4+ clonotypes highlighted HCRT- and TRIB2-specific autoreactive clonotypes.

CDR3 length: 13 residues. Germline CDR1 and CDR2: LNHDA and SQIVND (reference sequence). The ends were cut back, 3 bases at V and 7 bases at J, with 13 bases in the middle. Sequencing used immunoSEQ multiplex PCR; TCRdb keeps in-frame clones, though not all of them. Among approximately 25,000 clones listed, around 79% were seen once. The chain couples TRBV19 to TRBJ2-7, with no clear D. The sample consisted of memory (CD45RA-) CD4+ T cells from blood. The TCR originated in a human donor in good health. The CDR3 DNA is TGTGCCAGTAGTATCCAGTTATGGGGTGAGCAGTACTTC. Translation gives CASSIQLWGEQYF.